One and the same sample provided the 31 T cell receptor beta chains below, sequenced in a study of CD8 T cells in ankylosing spondylitis. Antigens for these TCRs are unknown. Study observations and caveats: There was a TCR beta motif, made of fewer than 10 highly homologous variants, that appeared characteristic of ankylosing spondylitis blood.

TCRdb reprocessed the 5' RACE reads with MiXCR, giving one entry per CDR3 protein. The sample has a few hundred thousand distinct CDR3 sequences; around 7.9% are singletons. The sequenced sample consisted of blood, either unsorted or a sorted T cell fraction (not recorded which). The receptors were sampled from a male donor with ankylosing spondylitis.

This clonotype was detected ten times or more. This chain connects TRBV7-2 to TRBJ2-5, with D possibly TRBD2 on 5 matching bases. The germline V and J ends were trimmed by 2 bases and 5 bases, with 9 bases remaining between them. The CDR3 has 13 residues. From germline, CDR1 is SGHTA and CDR2 FQGNSA. CDR3 protein: CASSLLSGETQYF. The CDR3 region has the DNA TGTGCCAGCAGCTTACTCTCGGGGGAGACCCAGTACTTC.

This clonotype occurred many times. This chain joins TRBV7-9 and TRBJ1-1; D gene unclear. Germline CDR1 reads SEHNR; CDR2 reads FQNEAQ (reference sequence). Trimming shortened V by 1 base and J by 4 bases, and 13 bases separated the two germline ends. The CDR3 loop spans 15 amino acids. In DNA form, the CDR3 reads TGTGCCAGCAGCTTAGATTCCCCGAGAACCACTGAAGCTTTCTTT. It specifies CASSLDSPRTTEAFF.

This clonotype appeared a few times. V gene TRBV5-1 combines with J gene TRBJ2-2; 7 bases align to TRBD1. The ends lost 7 bases at V and 1 base at J; junction bases unmatched: 19. Germline assignment: CDR1 SGHRS and CDR2 YFSETQ. The CDR3 loop spans 19 amino acids. CDR3 residues: CASALPGQTIKGNTGELFF. The CDR3 bases are TGCGCCAGCGCTCTGCCGGGACAGACAATAAAAGGGAACACCGGGGAGCTGTTTTTT. Using reference TRBV5-1 and TRBJ2-2 for the parts outside the CDR3, the full variable domain is KAGVTQTPRYLIKTRGQQVTLSCSPISGHRSVSWYQQTPGQGLQFLFEYFSETQRNKGNFPGRFSGRQFSNSRSEMNVSTLELGDSALYLCASALPGQTIKGNTGELFFGEGSRLTVL.

This clonotype was detected ten times or more. The gene calls are TRBV20-1 and TRBJ2-1; D is perhaps TRBD1 or TRBD2 (5 bases each). Trimming left V 3 bases short and J 7 bases short, with 13 bases between. CDR1 and CDR2 (germline): DFQATT, SNEGSKA (reference sequence). The CDR3 is 13 residues long. Here the CDR3 DNA reads TGCAGTGCTAGGGTACTGGGGGATAATGAGCAGTTCTTC. It translates to CSARVLGDNEQFF.

At least ten counts were recorded for this clonotype. This chain links TRBV6-2 or TRBV6-3 with TRBJ2-5; D is possibly TRBD2 (5 bases). The V gene's germline CDR1 is MNHEY and CDR2 SVGEGT. V lost 4 bases and J 6 bases, leaving 12 bases between the germline ends. CDR3 size: 13 residues. The DNA for the CDR3 is TGTGCCAGCAGTTGGACTGCCCGCAAGACCCAGTACTTC. Residues: CASSWTARKTQYF.

This clonotype has a count of ten or more. The CDR3 DNA follows: TGTGCCATCAGTGAGTCGGGACAGGGTAACACCGGGGAGCTGTTTTTT. It specifies CAISESGQGNTGELFF. The chain uses TRBV10-3 and TRBJ2-2; 9 bases match TRBD1. This CDR3 contains 16 residues. Germline CDR1 and CDR2: ENHRY and SYGVKD. Trimming at V came to 0 bases and at J to 2 bases, leaving 1 base not matched to a gene.

This clonotype was seen many times. The rearrangement links TRBV28 to TRBJ2-1, with 11 bases matching TRBD2. CDR3 length: 18 residues. V was clipped by 1 base and J by 0 bases; unmatched bases: 5. Looked up from germline, CDR1 is MDHEN and CDR2 is SYDVKM. CDR3 loop: CASSLLASGGSSYNEQFF. CDR3 nucleotides: TGTGCCAGCAGTTTATTGGCTAGCGGGGGGAGCTCCTACAATGAGCAGTTCTTC.

The chain recombines TRBV6-2 or TRBV6-3 with TRBJ1-2, with D uncertain. The CDR3 runs 14 residues. Trimming cost V 0 bases and J 1 base, with 6 bases left between them. From germline, CDR1 is MNHEY and CDR2 SVGEGT. As DNA, the CDR3 is TGTGCCAGCAGTTACTCGACGGATAACTATGGCTACACCTTC. Translation: CASSYSTDNYGYTF.

V gene TRBV20-1 combines with J gene TRBJ2-5; D call uncertain. This CDR3 is built from 12 residues. V was shortened by 6 bases and J by 3 bases, with 11 bases between the two germline ends. The germline V gene encodes CDR1 DFQATT and CDR2 SNEGSKA (reference sequence). CDR3: CSATYRKETQYF. For the CDR3, the DNA is TGCAGTGCCACCTACCGGAAAGAGACCCAGTACTTC.

The V gene is TRBV5-6, the J gene TRBJ2-7, with D unclear. The length of the CDR3 is 16 residues. Germline V gene lookup returns CDR1 SGHDT and CDR2 YYEEEE. V lost 4 bases and J 0 bases, leaving 17 bases between the germline ends. The chain's CDR3 is CASSLVVGLHSYEQYF. DNA for the CDR3: TGTGCCAGCAGCCTTGTTGTAGGCCTTCACTCCTACGAGCAGTACTTC.

This clonotype showed up many times. This chain uses TRBV19 with TRBJ2-1; 10 bases align to TRBD2. The junction had 1 base not matched to a gene; V was cut back by 3 bases and J by 2 bases. The CDR3 is 15 amino acids. Germline V lookup: CDR1 LNHDA, CDR2 SQIVND (reference sequence). CDR3 sequence reads: CASSMLAGAYNEQFF. The CDR3 DNA sequence: TGTGCCAGTAGTATGCTAGCGGGGGCCTACAATGAGCAGTTCTTC.

The chain couples TRBV28 to TRBJ2-7, with D possibly being TRBD2 (5 bases). Germline V gives CDR1 MDHEN, CDR2 SYDVKM. Trimming stripped 7 bases from V and 3 bases from J, with 16 bases between. The CDR3 sequence is 14 residues long. This CDR3 reads CASMRRAHGYEQYF. In nucleotides, the CDR3 is TGTGCCAGCATGCGGCGGGCGCACGGCTACGAGCAGTACTTC.

This clonotype was detected ten times or more. The chain uses TRBV20-1 and TRBJ2-7; D may correspond to TRBD1 or TRBD2 (6 bases each). Germline CDR1 DFQATT, CDR2 SNEGSKA (reference sequence). This CDR3 is 13 amino acids long. With 5 bases removed from V and 3 bases from J, the gap between germline ends came to 14 bases. The CDR3 region is CSAGGGIDYEQYF. The CDR3 DNA reads as TGCAGTGCTGGGGGCGGGATAGACTACGAGCAGTACTTC.

V is TRBV4-1 and J is TRBJ1-1; 7 nucleotides line up with TRBD1. The CDR3 is 15 residues long. Germline V gene lookup returns CDR1 MGHRA and CDR2 YSYEKL. V shed 6 bases, J shed 0 bases, and the junction held 7 bases outside the gene matches. The CDR3 DNA is TGCGCCAGCAGACTTTTTGGACAGGTGAACACTGAAGCTTTCTTT. As protein: CASRLFGQVNTEAFF.

In its sample, this clonotype was seen many times. This sequence joins TRBV9 and TRBJ2-1, with TRBD1 matching over 9 bases. This CDR3 contains 15 residues. J was trimmed by 2 bases and V by 0 bases; bases with no gene match: 0. The germline V gene has CDR1 SGDLS and CDR2 YYNGEE. The CDR3 DNA follows: TGTGCCAGCAGCGTAGGACAGGGGGCCTACAATGAGCAGTTCTTC. Its protein product is CASSVGQGAYNEQFF. The full variable domain, completed using reference TRBV9 and TRBJ2-1, is DSGVTQTPKHLITATGQRVTLRCSPRSGDLSVYWYQQSLDQGLQFLIQYYNGEERAKGNILERFSAQQFPDLHSELNLSSLELGDSALYFCASSVGQGAYNEQFFGPGTRLTVL.

This clonotype has at least ten counts. The chain joins TRBV12-3 or TRBV12-4 to TRBJ1-1; D remains unclear. The CDR3 extends over 13 amino acids. The V and J ends lost 6 bases and 7 bases respectively, with 15 bases between them. This CDR3 is CASSDGPTLEAFF. The CDR3 DNA reads TGTGCCAGCAGCGACGGGCCAACCCTTGAAGCTTTCTTT.

This clonotype was counted at least ten times. The genes are TRBV6-1 and TRBJ1-2, with D perhaps TRBD1 (5 bases). Trimming stripped 6 bases from V and 4 bases from J, with 15 bases between. The CDR3 extends over 14 amino acids. Germline CDR1 and CDR2: MNHNS and SASEGT. The CDR3 is CASRKIGTAYGYTF. CDR3 coding DNA: TGTGCCAGCAGAAAAATTGGGACGGCCTATGGCTACACCTTC.

This clonotype was detected many times. In DNA form, the CDR3 reads TGCAGCGTTCAACCGGGACTAGCGGGTGTCGGTGAGCAGTTCTTC. Translating gives CSVQPGLAGVGEQFF. The J gene is TRBJ2-1, the V gene TRBV29-1; 12 nucleotides match TRBD2. The germline V gene encodes CDR1 SQVTM and CDR2 ANQGSEA. The CDR3 has 15 residues. V lost 5 bases, J lost 9 bases, and 11 bases stayed unmatched.

This chain connects TRBV27 to TRBJ1-1, with D maybe TRBD1 (6 bases). V was shortened by 4 bases and J by 3 bases, with 15 bases between the two germline ends. Germline V gives CDR1 MNHEY, CDR2 SMNVEV (reference sequence). The CDR3 has 15 residues. The chain's CDR3 is CASSSPPDRYTEAFF. The CDR3 nucleotides read TGTGCCAGCAGTTCCCCCCCGGACAGATACACTGAAGCTTTCTTT.

This clonotype was seen ten or more times. The genes are TRBV12-3 or TRBV12-4 and TRBJ2-1; D tentatively fits TRBD1 or TRBD2 (5 bases each). V was trimmed by 6 bases and J by 14 bases, leaving 14 bases between them. The length of the CDR3 is 11 residues. The chain's CDR3 is CASSYRDLEFF. In DNA form, the CDR3 reads TGTGCCAGCAGCTACCGGGACCTGGAGTTCTTC.

This clonotype was observed at least ten times. This chain joins TRBV27 and TRBJ2-5; D unclear. The CDR3 consists of 14 residues. Germline V gene sequence: CDR1 MNHEY, CDR2 SMNVEV (reference sequence). V was shortened by 5 bases and J by 5 bases, with 15 bases between the two germline ends. The CDR3 is CASSPNDREETQYF. CDR3 sequence (DNA): TGTGCCAGCAGTCCTAATGACCGCGAGGAGACCCAGTACTTC.

The table lists this clonotype with a few counts. The V call is TRBV12-3 or TRBV12-4, the J call TRBJ2-1; D may match TRBD1 or TRBD2 (5 bases each). Trimming took 0 bases from V and 9 from J, leaving 9 bases between them. The CDR3 has 13 amino acids. CDR3 sequence reads: CASSLAYGGEQFF. The CDR3 nucleotides are TGTGCCAGCAGTTTAGCGTATGGGGGTGAGCAGTTCTTC.

This clonotype was recorded many times. The chain links TRBV7-9 to TRBJ2-1, with 7 bases lining up with TRBD1. Germline CDR1 reads SEHNR; CDR2 reads FQNEAQ (reference sequence). CDR3 length equals 16 residues. V lost 4 bases to trimming and J lost 2 bases; unmatched junction nucleotides: 8. CDR3 sequence reads: CASSSRTGETYNEQFF. Written as DNA, the CDR3 is TGTGCCAGCAGCTCCCGGACAGGTGAAACCTACAATGAGCAGTTCTTC. The full variable domain, rest sourced from reference TRBV7-9 and TRBJ2-1, is DTGVSQNPRHKITKRGQNVTFRCDPISEHNRLYWYRQTLGQGPEFLTYFQNEAQLEKSRLLSDRFSAERPKGSFSTLEIQRTEQGDSAMYLCASSSRTGETYNEQFFGPGTRLTVL.

This clonotype was found many times. The rearrangement uses TRBV25-1 and TRBJ2-7; D assignment may be TRBD1 or TRBD2 (5 bases each). Between the trimmed V and J ends, which lost 10 bases and 10 bases, there was a span of 20 bases. The germline V gene has CDR1 MGHDK and CDR2 SYGVNS. The CDR3 length is 12 residues. The CDR3 bases are TGTGCCACCTTGACTAACCAGGGCACACAGTACTTC. Its translation: CATLTNQGTQYF.

This chain uses TRBV28 with TRBJ2-2; no definite D call. This CDR3 spans 14 amino acids. Trimming shortened V by 3 bases and J by 1 base, and 6 bases separated the two germline ends. Germline CDR1 reads MDHEN; CDR2 reads SYDVKM. CDR3 bases: TGTGCCAGCAGTTTCTTCAGGAACACCGGGGAGCTGTTTTTT. Translated: CASSFFRNTGELFF.

This clonotype came up many times. The V gene is TRBV14, the J gene TRBJ2-7; possible D gene TRBD1, 5 bases. Deletions cut 1 base from V and 7 bases from J, with 11 bases between. The CDR3 length is 13 residues. Germline CDR1 SGHDN, CDR2 FVKESK. The CDR3 spells CASSQVQGVEQYF. For the CDR3, the DNA is TGTGCCAGCAGCCAAGTGCAGGGCGTTGAGCAGTACTTC.

This clonotype was seen repeatedly, ten times or more. The genes are TRBV20-1 and TRBJ2-7; D is possibly TRBD1 (6 bases). The V and J ends lost 8 bases and 5 bases respectively, with 19 bases between them. Germline V gene sequence: CDR1 DFQATT, CDR2 SNEGSKA (reference sequence). There are 13 residues in the CDR3. CDR3 loop: CSRFRDIGDEQYF. The CDR3 bases are TGCAGTCGCTTCCGGGACATAGGGGACGAGCAGTACTTC.

This clonotype was found many times. This chain uses TRBV20-1 with TRBJ2-7; D gene uncertain. CDR3 length equals 12 residues. Trimming stripped 6 bases from V and 2 bases from J, with 11 bases between. CDR1 is DFQATT, CDR2 SNEGSKA, per germline (reference sequence). The CDR3 DNA reads TGCAGTGCCCTCCCCCAGACCTACGAGCAGTACTTC. This encodes CSALPQTYEQYF.

This clonotype was seen at least ten times. The V and J genes are TRBV29-1 and TRBJ2-5; the D gene is possibly TRBD2 (6 bases). Germline values: CDR1 SQVTM, CDR2 ANQGSEA. Trimming pared 4 bases from V and 2 bases from J, leaving 14 bases between. The CDR3 runs 14 residues. The chain's CDR3 is CSVGSGLLQETQYF. CDR3 sequence (DNA): TGCAGCGTTGGTAGCGGATTGTTACAAGAGACCCAGTACTTC. The entire variable domain, with the rest obtained from reference TRBV29-1 and TRBJ2-5, is as follows: SAVISQKPSRDICQRGTSLTIQCQVDSQVTMMFWYRQQPGQSLTLIATANQGSEATYESGFVIDKFPISRPNLTFSTLTVSNMSPEDSSIYLCSVGSGLLQETQYFGPGTRLLVL.

This clonotype showed up just a few times. The rearrangement uses TRBV5-1 and TRBJ1-1; 8 nucleotides line up with TRBD1. The trim removed 0 bases at V and 1 base at J, leaving 2 bases unmatched. Germline V lookup: CDR1 SGHRS, CDR2 YFSETQ. The CDR3 covers 15 residues. CDR3 coding DNA: TGCGCCAGCAGCTTGGAAGGGACAGGGAACACTGAAGCTTTCTTT. Translated, it gives CASSLEGTGNTEAFF.

This clonotype was recorded many times. This chain uses TRBV12-3 or TRBV12-4 with TRBJ1-1, with D possibly being TRBD1 (6 bases). Trimming took off 10 bases at V and 2 bases at J, with 17 bases between the two ends. The CDR3 sequence is 14 residues long. CDR3 in DNA: TGTGCCATACGAAGGGGGGGGGTAAACACTGAAGCTTTCTTT. It codes for CAIRRGGVNTEAFF.